This T cell receptor (beta chain) was identified in a study of CD8+ T cells in alopecia areata. Whole-study context: Using the percentage of affected scalp area, treated patients' severity was scored.

Sample treatment: oral pan-JAK inhibitor, 5-10 mg twice daily. This CDR3 contains 17 residues. V was clipped by 4 bases and J by 1 base; unmatched bases: 11. The germline gives CDR1 SEHNR, CDR2 FQNEAQ (reference sequence). Sequencing used cDNA as its template, made by extracting RNA and reverse transcribing it. Only in-frame clones appear in the TCRdb table, and some are missing; sequencing was by immunoSEQ multiplex PCR. The table lists 90,000 to 100,000 clones, more than 55% of them singletons, with roughly a sixth in the top ten. The sample here was CD8+ T cells sorted from blood, taken at week 4, from a patient treated with tofacitinib. This TCR derives from a human donor with alopecia areata. This chain joins TRBV7-9 and TRBJ2-3; 7 nucleotides agree with TRBD2. The CDR3 coding sequence is TGTGCCAGCAGCTCGTCAGCCTGGGCGGGGGGCACAGATACGCAGTATTTT. It translates to CASSSSAWAGGTDTQYF.